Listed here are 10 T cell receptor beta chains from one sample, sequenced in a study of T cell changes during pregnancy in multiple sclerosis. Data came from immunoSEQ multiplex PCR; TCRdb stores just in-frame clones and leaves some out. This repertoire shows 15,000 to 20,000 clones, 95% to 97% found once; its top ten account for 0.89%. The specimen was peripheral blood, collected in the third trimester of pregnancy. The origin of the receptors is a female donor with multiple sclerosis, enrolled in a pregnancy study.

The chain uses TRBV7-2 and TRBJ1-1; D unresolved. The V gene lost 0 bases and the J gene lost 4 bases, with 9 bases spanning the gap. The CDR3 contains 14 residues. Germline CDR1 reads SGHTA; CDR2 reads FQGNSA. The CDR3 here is CASSLAIRGTEAFF. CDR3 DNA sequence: TGTGCCAGCAGCTTAGCGATCCGGGGCACTGAAGCTTTCTTT.

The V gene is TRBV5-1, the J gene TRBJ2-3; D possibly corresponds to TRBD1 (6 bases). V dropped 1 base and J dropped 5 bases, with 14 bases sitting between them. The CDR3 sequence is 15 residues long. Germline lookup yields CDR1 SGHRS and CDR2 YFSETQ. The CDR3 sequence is CASSLRGTRGDTQYF. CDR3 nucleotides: TGCGCCAGCAGCTTGAGGGGGACCAGGGGAGATACGCAGTATTTT.

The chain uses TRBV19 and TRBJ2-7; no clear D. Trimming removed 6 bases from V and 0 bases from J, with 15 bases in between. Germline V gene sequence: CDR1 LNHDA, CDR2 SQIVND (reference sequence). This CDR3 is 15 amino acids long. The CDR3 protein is CASSDRVKSSYEQYF. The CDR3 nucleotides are TGTGCCAGTAGCGATCGGGTAAAAAGCTCCTACGAGCAGTACTTC.

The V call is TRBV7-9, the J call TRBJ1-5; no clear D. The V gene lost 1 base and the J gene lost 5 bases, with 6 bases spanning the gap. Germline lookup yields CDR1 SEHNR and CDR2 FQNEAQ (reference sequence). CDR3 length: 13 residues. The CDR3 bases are TGTGCCAGCAGCTTAGACAGTTATCAGCCCCAGCATTTT. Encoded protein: CASSLDSYQPQHF.

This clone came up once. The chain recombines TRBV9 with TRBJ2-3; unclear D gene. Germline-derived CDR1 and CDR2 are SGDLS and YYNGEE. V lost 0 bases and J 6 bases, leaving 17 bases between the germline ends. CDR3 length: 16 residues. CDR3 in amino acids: CASSVGPTKPRDTQYF. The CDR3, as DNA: TGTGCCAGCAGCGTAGGCCCTACTAAGCCCCGGGATACGCAGTATTTT.

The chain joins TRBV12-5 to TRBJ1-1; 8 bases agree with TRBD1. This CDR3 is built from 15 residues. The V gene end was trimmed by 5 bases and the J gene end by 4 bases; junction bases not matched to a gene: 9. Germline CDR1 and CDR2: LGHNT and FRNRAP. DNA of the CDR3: TGTGCTAGTGGTCGATGGCAGGGGGCAGGCACTGAAGCTTTCTTT. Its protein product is CASGRWQGAGTEAFF.

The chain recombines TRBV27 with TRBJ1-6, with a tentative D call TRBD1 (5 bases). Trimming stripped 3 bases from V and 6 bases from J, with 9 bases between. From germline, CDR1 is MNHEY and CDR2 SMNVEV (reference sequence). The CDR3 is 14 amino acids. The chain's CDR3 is CASSFRGLNSPLHF. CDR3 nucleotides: TGTGCCAGCAGTTTTAGGGGCCTTAATTCACCCCTCCACTTT.

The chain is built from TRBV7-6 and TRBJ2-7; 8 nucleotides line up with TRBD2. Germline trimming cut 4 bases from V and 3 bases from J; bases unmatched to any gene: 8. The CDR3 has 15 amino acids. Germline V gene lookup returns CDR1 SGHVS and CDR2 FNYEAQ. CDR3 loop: CASSSRGGYDYEQYF. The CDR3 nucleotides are TGTGCCAGCAGCTCCCGGGGGGGGTACGACTACGAGCAGTACTTC.

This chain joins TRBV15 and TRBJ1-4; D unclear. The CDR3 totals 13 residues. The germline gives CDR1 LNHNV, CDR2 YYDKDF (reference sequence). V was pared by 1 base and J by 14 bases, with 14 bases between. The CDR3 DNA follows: TGTGCCACCAGCAGAGCTTCTCCGGAGTTTCTGTTTTTT. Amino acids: CATSRASPEFLFF.

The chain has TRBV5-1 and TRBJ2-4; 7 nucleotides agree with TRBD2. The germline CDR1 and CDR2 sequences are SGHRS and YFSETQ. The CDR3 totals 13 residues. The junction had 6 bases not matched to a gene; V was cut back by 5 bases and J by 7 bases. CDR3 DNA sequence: TGCGCCAGCAGGACCTGGGAGGGGAACATTCAGTACTTC. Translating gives CASRTWEGNIQYF. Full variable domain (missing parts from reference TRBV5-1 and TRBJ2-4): KAGVTQTPRYLIKTRGQQVTLSCSPISGHRSVSWYQQTPGQGLQFLFEYFSETQRNKGNFPGRFSGRQFSNSRSEMNVSTLELGDSALYLCASRTWEGNIQYFGAGTRLSVL.